Sequencing of this T cell receptor (beta chain) was carried out in a study of sequential checkpoint blockade in melanoma. Study at large: Maintenance nivolumab came after either treatment sequence.

Sequenced by immunoSEQ multiplex PCR; TCRdb stores in-frame clones only, minus some. The data contain 18,000 or so clones, roughly 53% of them singletons. Treatment denoted: randomized to nivolumab then ipilimumab (arm A) or the reverse (arm B). CDR3 length: 13 residues. The V end was cut by 3 bases, the J end by 3 bases, with 9 bases between. Germline-derived CDR1 and CDR2 are MNHEY and SMNVEV (reference sequence). The TCR originated in a human donor with melanoma. The input for sequencing was CD8+ T cells sorted from blood (inferred from file names), taken from a patient given nivolumab and ipilimumab in sequence. This chain uses TRBV27 with TRBJ2-7; D is uncertain. CDR3: CASSLTAYYEQYF. The CDR3 DNA follows: TGTGCCAGCAGTTTGACTGCCTACTACGAGCAGTACTTC.